This entry features one T cell receptor (beta chain) sequence. This specimen comes from a study of blood T cell repertoires in COVID-19. Study in general: Some COVID-19 samples were acute and others convalescent; all came from the United States, Italy and Spain. PBMCs, B-cell-depleted T cells, or T cells were the source of the cDNA or gDNA that made up the material.

Per the original data handling: Amplification from reference gene primers served as the basis for estimated nucleated cell counts. Clones were read by immunoSEQ multiplex PCR, and TCRdb kept only the in-frame ones, dropping some. That table supplies the V and J calls and clone size; D and trimming were determined from the DNA. The profile shows over 150,000 clones, more than 80% of them singletons. The sample consisted of peripheral blood. The origin of this receptor is a human donor in a cohort sampled during active COVID-19.

The CDR3 DNA is TGTGCCATCAAAAGAGGAGATGGAAACACCATATATTTT. Amino acids: CAIKRGDGNTIYF. The V call is TRBV10-3, the J call TRBJ1-3, with D hard to call. Per germline, CDR1 ENHRY and CDR2 SYGVKD. Trimming left V 7 bases short and J 3 bases short, with 10 bases between. CDR3 size: 13 residues.